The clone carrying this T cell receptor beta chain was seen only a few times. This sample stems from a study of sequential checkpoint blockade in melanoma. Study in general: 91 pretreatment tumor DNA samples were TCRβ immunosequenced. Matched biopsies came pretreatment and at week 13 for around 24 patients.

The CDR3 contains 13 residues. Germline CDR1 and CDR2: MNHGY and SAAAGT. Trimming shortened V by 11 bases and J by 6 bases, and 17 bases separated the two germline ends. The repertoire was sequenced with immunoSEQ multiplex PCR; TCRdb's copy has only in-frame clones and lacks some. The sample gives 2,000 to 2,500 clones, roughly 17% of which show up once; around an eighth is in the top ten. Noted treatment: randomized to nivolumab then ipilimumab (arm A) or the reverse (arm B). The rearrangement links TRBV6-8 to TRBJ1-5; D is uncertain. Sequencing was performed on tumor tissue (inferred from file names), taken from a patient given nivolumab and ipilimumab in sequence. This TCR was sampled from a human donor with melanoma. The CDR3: CAARASLSQPQHF. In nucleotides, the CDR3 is TGTGCCGCCCGGGCCTCGCTGTCTCAGCCCCAGCATTTT.